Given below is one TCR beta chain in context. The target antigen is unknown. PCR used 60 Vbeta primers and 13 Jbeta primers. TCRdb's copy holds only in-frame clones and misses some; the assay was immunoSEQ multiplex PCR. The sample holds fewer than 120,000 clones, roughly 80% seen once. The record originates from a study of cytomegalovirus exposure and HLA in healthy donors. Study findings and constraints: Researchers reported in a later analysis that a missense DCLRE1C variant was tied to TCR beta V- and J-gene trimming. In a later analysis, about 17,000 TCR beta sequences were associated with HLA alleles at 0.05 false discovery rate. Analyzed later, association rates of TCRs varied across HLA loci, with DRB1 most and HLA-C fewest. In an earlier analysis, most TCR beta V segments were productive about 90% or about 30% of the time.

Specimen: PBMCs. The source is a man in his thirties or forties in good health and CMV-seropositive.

CDR3 amino acids: CASSFSRSYEQYF. The CDR3 coding sequence is TGTGCCAGCAGCTTTTCCCGCTCCTACGAGCAGTACTTC. The chain has TRBV5-6 and TRBJ2-7; D ambiguous. Trimming shortened V by 2 bases and J by 0 bases, and 6 bases separated the two germline ends. Per germline, CDR1 SGHDT and CDR2 YYEEEE. The CDR3 has 13 amino acids.